The next 12 T cell receptor beta chains were all read from a single sample in a study of blood T cell repertoires in COVID-19. Measured with immunoSEQ multiplex PCR; TCRdb has only the in-frame clones, and not every one. The sample carries approximately 310,000 clones, over 75% recorded once. Specimen: peripheral blood. The receptors were gathered from a man in his fifties or sixties with active or convalescent COVID-19.

The chain employs TRBV9 and TRBJ1-3, with D tentatively TRBD1 (6 bases). Trimming removed 4 bases at V and 2 bases at J, with 10 bases between. Per germline, CDR1 SGDLS and CDR2 YYNGEE. The CDR3 consists of 14 residues. CDR3: CASSLQGPGNTIYF. In DNA, the CDR3 is TGTGCCAGCAGCTTACAGGGACCTGGAAACACCATATATTTT.

In regard to this clone: This specimen includes other DNA sequences encoding the same CDR3. The CDR3 DNA reads as TGTGCCAGCAGCCAAGGTCCCGGGGAGGGTCAGCCCCAGCATTTT. Its protein product is CASSQGPGEGQPQHF. The V call is TRBV3-1 (or the pseudogene TRBV3-2), the J call TRBJ1-5; D is undetermined. There are 15 residues in the CDR3. V dropped 1 base and J dropped 6 bases, with 13 bases sitting between them. Germline CDR1 reads LGHDT; CDR2 reads YNNKEL (reference sequence).

In regard to this clone: This sample includes further DNA sequences coding for the same CDR3. The rearrangement joins TRBV5-1 to TRBJ2-2, with 7 bases identical to TRBD1. The length of the CDR3 is 15 residues. V dropped 4 bases and J dropped 1; count of bases not matched to a gene: 4. Germline CDR1 SGHRS, CDR2 YFSETQ. CDR3 residues: CASSRDRENTGELFF. The DNA for the CDR3 is TGCGCCAGCAGCAGAGACAGGGAGAACACCGGGGAGCTGTTTTTT.

The chain recombines TRBV18 with TRBJ2-7, with D unresolved. Trimming stripped 4 bases from V and 2 bases from J, with 15 bases between. Germline V gives CDR1 KGHSH, CDR2 LQKENI. CDR3 size: 15 residues. Here the CDR3 DNA reads TGTGCCAGCTCACTCGGTTCCGTTCCCACCTACGAGCAGTACTTC. Its protein is CASSLGSVPTYEQYF.

The J gene is TRBJ2-3, the V gene TRBV11-3; TRBD2 matches 13 bases. The CDR3 is 16 residues long. Germline lookup yields CDR1 SGHNT and CDR2 YENEEA. The V gene end was trimmed by 5 bases and the J gene end by 1 base; junction bases not matched to a gene: 3. CDR3 coding DNA: TGTGCCAGCAGCAATGGACTAGCGGGGGGCACAGATACGCAGTATTTT. This codes for CASSNGLAGGTDTQYF.

In this sample, this clone turned up once. The V and J genes are TRBV3-1 (or the pseudogene TRBV3-2) and TRBJ1-1; TRBD1 agrees at 9 bases. Per the germline V gene, CDR1 is LGHDT and CDR2 is YNNKEL (reference sequence). The CDR3 has 16 amino acids. With 4 bases clipped from V and 5 bases from J, the junction kept 11 bases outside the gene matches. CDR3 sequence: CASSRYMGQGETEAFF. The CDR3, as DNA: TGTGCCAGCAGCCGATATATGGGACAGGGCGAAACTGAAGCTTTCTTT.

The chain joins TRBV6-1 to TRBJ1-2; 9 bases fit TRBD1. Germline lookup yields CDR1 MNHNS and CDR2 SASEGT. CDR3 length: 14 amino acids. With 2 bases clipped from V and 8 bases from J, the junction kept 6 bases outside the gene matches. As DNA, the CDR3 is TGTGCCAGCAGTGAACTGGACAGGGGAGGGGGCTACACCTTC. Translated: CASSELDRGGGYTF.

J is TRBJ2-3 and V is TRBV27, with 10 bases that match TRBD2. This CDR3 is 16 amino acids long. Unmatched junction bases numbered 4, after V lost 1 base and J lost 3 bases. The germline V gene has CDR1 MNHEY and CDR2 SMNVEV (reference sequence). The CDR3 protein is CASSLFLAGGTDTQYF. The CDR3 DNA follows: TGTGCCAGCAGTTTATTTTTAGCGGGAGGAACAGATACGCAGTATTTT.

This chain connects TRBV27 to TRBJ2-3; D not certain. This CDR3 spans 13 amino acids. Germline V gene data show CDR1 as MNHEY and CDR2 as SMNVEV (reference sequence). The V end lost 3 bases, the J end lost 9 bases, and 13 bases lay between the germline ends. CDR3 DNA sequence: TGTGCCAGCAGTTTCAACGATCTTAGAACGCAGTATTTT. It translates to CASSFNDLRTQYF.

V is TRBV7-6 and J is TRBJ2-7, with D unclear. The germline V gene has CDR1 SGHVS and CDR2 FNYEAQ. Trimming removed 4 bases from V and 2 bases from J, with 9 bases in between. The CDR3 covers 13 residues. The DNA of the CDR3 is TGTGCCAGCAGCTCACCAGGAACCTACGAGCAGTACTTC. Translation: CASSSPGTYEQYF.

This clone appeared a few times. This chain links TRBV6-1 with TRBJ2-5; D perhaps matches TRBD2 (6 bases). Germline-derived CDR1 and CDR2 are MNHNS and SASEGT. V was cut by 1 base and J by 4 bases, with 19 bases left in between. This CDR3 region has 17 residues. In DNA form, the CDR3 reads TGTGCCAGCAGTGAAGATCGGGAGAGCCGCCCAAGAGAGACCCAGTACTTC. Residues: CASSEDRESRPRETQYF.

V and J are TRBV6-5 and TRBJ2-2, with D tentatively TRBD2 (5 bases). From germline, CDR1 is MNHEY and CDR2 SVGAGI. Trimming removed 7 bases at V and 4 bases at J, with 13 bases between. This CDR3 has 14 residues. CDR3 nucleotides: TGTGCCAGCACCCAACTAGGTATCACCGGGGAGCTGTTTTTT. This gives the protein CASTQLGITGELFF.